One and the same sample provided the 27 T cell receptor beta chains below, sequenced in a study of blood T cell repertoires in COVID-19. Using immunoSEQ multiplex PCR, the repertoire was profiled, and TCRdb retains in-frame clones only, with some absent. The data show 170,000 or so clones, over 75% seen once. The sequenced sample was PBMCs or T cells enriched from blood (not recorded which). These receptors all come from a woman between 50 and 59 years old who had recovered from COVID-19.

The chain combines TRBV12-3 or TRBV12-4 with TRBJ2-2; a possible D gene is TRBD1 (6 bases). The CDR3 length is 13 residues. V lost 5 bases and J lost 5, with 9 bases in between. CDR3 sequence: CASSVQGTGELFF. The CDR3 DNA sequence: TGTGCCAGCAGTGTTCAGGGGACCGGGGAGCTGTTTTTT.

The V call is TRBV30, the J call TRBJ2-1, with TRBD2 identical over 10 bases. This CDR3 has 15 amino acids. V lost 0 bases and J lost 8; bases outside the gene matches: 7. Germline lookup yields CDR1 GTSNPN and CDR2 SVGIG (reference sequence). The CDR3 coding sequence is TGTGCCTGGAGTGTAAGGGCTAGCGGGAGCCATGAGCAGTTCTTC. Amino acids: CAWSVRASGSHEQFF.

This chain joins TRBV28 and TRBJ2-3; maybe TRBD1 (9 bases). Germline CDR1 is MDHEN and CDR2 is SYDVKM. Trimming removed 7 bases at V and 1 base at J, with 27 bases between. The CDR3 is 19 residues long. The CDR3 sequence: CASNPGQGRRAGGTDTQYF. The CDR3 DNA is TGTGCCAGCAACCCTGGACAGGGGAGGCGAGCGGGAGGCACAGATACGCAGTATTTT.

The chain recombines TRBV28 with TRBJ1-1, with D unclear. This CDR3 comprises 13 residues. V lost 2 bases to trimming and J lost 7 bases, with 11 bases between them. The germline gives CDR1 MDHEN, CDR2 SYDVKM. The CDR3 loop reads CASSLRGQNEAFF. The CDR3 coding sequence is TGTGCCAGCAGTTTACGCGGGCAGAATGAAGCTTTCTTT.

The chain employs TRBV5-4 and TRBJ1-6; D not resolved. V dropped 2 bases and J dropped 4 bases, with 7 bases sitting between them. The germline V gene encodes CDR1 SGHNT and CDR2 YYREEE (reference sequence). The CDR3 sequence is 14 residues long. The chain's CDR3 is CASSFLQYNSPLHF. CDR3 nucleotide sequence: TGTGCCAGCAGCTTTTTACAGTATAATTCACCCCTCCACTTT. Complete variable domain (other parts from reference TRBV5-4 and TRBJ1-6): ETGVTQSPTHLIKTRGQQVTLRCSSQSGHNTVSWYQQALGQGPQFIFQYYREEENGRGNFPPRFSGLQFPNYSSELNVNALELDDSALYLCASSFLQYNSPLHFGNGTRLTVT.

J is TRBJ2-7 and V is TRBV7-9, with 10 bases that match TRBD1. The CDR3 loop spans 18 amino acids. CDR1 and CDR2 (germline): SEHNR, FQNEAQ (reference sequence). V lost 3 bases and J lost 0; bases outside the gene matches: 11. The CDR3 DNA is TGTGCCAGCAGCTTGGGACAGGGGCTAAGCGGAAGCTCCTACGAGCAGTACTTC. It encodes CASSLGQGLSGSSYEQYF. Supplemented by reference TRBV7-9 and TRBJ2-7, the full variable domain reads DTGVSQNPRHKITKRGQNVTFRCDPISEHNRLYWYRQTLGQGPEFLTYFQNEAQLEKSRLLSDRFSAERPKGSFSTLEIQRTEQGDSAMYLCASSLGQGLSGSSYEQYFGPGTRLTVT.

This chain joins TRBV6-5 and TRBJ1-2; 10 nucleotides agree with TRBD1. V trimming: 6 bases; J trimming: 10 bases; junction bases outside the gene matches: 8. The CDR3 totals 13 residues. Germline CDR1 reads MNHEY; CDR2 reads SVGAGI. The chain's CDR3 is CASSRGQGIDYTF. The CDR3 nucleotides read TGTGCCAGCAGCCGGGGACAGGGGATCGACTACACCTTC.

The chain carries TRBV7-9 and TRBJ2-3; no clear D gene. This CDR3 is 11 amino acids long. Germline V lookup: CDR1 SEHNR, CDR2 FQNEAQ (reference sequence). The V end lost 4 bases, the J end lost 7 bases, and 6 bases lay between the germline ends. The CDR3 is CASSYDYTQYF. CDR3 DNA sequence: TGTGCCAGCAGCTACGACTATACGCAGTATTTT.

Written as DNA, the CDR3 is TGTGCCAGCAGCCAAGATGCCCGAGGGGAGACCCAGTACTTC. The encoded protein is CASSQDARGETQYF. The chain has TRBV3-1 (or the pseudogene TRBV3-2) and TRBJ2-5, with a weak D call TRBD2 (5 bases). The germline V and J ends were trimmed by 0 bases and 5 bases, with 10 bases remaining between them. This CDR3 has 14 residues. Germline values: CDR1 LGHDT, CDR2 YNNKEL (reference sequence).

Here the CDR3 reads CASSLVPGNQPQHF. Here the CDR3 DNA reads TGTGCCAGCAGCTTAGTTCCGGGGAATCAGCCCCAGCATTTT. The chain carries TRBV7-2 and TRBJ1-5, with no clear D. Germline assignment: CDR1 SGHTA and CDR2 FQGNSA. The CDR3 totals 14 residues. Trimming took 1 base from V and 4 from J, leaving 8 bases between them.

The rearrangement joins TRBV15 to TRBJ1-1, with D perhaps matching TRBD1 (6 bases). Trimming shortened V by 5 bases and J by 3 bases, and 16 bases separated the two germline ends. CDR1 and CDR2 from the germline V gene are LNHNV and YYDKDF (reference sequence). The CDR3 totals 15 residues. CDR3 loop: CATSPGKGVDTEAFF. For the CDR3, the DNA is TGTGCCACCAGCCCCGGGAAGGGGGTTGACACTGAAGCTTTCTTT.

The CDR3, as DNA: TGCGCCAGCAGCTTGCGACCTAGCGACGAGCAGTACTTC. It specifies CASSLRPSDEQYF. The chain uses TRBV5-1 and TRBJ2-7, with D possibly matching TRBD2 (6 bases). Germline assignment: CDR1 SGHRS and CDR2 YFSETQ. The CDR3 contains 13 residues. Trimming took off 1 base at V and 5 bases at J, with 10 bases between the two ends.

CDR3 in DNA: TGCAGCGTCGCTACAAGGGGTGGCTACACCTTC. It yields the protein CSVATRGGYTF. The chain links TRBV29-1 to TRBJ1-2; D is possibly TRBD1 (5 bases). CDR3 length equals 11 residues. V was shortened by 6 bases and J by 7 bases, with 12 bases between the two germline ends. The V gene's germline CDR1 is SQVTM and CDR2 ANQGSEA.

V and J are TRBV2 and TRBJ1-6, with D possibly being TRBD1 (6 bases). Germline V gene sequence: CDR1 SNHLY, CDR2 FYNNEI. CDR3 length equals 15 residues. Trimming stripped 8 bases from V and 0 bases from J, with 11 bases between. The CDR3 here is CASGQKSSYNSPLHF. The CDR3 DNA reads TGTGCCAGCGGACAGAAAAGCTCCTATAATTCACCCCTCCACTTT.

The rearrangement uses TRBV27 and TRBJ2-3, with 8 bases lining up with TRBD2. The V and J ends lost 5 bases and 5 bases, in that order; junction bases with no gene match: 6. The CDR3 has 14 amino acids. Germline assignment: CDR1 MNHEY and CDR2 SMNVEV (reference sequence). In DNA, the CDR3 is TGTGCCAGCAGTCCAGCGGGAGCTAAAGATACGCAGTATTTT. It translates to CASSPAGAKDTQYF.

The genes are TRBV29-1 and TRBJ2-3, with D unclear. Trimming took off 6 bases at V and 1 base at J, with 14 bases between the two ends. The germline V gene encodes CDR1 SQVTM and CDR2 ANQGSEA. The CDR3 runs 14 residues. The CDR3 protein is CSVSRLDGTDTQYF. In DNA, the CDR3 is TGCAGCGTCTCCCGGCTAGATGGCACAGATACGCAGTATTTT.

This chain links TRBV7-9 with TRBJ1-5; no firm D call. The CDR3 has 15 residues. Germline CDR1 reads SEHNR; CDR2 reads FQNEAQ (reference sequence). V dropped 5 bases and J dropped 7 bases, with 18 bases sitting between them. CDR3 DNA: TGTGCCAGCAGCAGCGGGGAAGCTGCGGTACAGCCCCAGCATTTT. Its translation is CASSSGEAAVQPQHF.

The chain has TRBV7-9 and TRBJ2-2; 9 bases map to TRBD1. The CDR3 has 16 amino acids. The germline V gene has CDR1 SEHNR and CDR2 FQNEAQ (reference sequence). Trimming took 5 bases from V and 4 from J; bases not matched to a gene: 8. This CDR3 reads CASSKGTGGLTGELFF. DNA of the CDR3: TGTGCCAGCAGCAAGGGAACAGGGGGCCTCACCGGGGAGCTGTTTTTT.

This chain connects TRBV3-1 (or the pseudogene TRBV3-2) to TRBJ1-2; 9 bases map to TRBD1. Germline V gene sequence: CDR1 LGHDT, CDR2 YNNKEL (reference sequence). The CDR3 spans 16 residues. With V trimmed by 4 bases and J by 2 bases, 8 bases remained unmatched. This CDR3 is CASSRYAGTGNYGYTF. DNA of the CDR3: TGTGCCAGCAGCCGATACGCCGGGACAGGGAACTATGGCTACACCTTC.

CDR3 amino acids: CASSLEAGGRNQPQHF. The CDR3 DNA reads TGTGCCAGCAGCTTAGAGGCAGGGGGCCGCAATCAGCCCCAGCATTTT. This chain links TRBV7-6 with TRBJ1-5; 8 nucleotides align to TRBD1. Trimming at V came to 1 base and at J to 2 bases, leaving 4 bases not matched to a gene. The CDR3 consists of 16 residues. Germline loops: CDR1 SGHVS, CDR2 FNYEAQ.

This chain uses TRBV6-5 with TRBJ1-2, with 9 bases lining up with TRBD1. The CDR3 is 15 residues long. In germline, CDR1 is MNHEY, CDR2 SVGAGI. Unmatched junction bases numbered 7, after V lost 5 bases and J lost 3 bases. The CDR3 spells CASSPGTGNDYGYTF. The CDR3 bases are TGTGCCAGCAGTCCAGGGACAGGGAACGACTATGGCTACACCTTC.

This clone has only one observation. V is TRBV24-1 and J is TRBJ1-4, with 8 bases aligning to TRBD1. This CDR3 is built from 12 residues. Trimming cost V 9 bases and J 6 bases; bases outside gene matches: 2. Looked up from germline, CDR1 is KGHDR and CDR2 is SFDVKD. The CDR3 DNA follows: TGTGCCACCTCGGACAGGGATGAAAAACTGTTTTTT. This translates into CATSDRDEKLFF.

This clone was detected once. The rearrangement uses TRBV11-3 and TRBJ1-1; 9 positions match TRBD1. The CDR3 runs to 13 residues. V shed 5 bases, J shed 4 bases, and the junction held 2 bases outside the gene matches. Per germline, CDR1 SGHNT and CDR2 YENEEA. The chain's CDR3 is CASSPTGGTEAFF. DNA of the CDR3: TGTGCCAGCAGCCCGACAGGGGGCACTGAAGCTTTCTTT. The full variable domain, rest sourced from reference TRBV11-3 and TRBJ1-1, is EAGVVQSPRYKIIEKKQPVAFWCNPISGHNTLYWYLQNLGQGPELLIRYENEEAVDDSQLPKDRFSAERLKGVDSTLKIQPAELGDSAVYLCASSPTGGTEAFFGQGTRLTVV.

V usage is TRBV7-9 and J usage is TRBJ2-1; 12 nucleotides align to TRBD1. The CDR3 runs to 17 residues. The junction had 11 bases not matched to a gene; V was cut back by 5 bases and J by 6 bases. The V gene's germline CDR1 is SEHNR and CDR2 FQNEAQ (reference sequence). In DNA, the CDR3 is TGTGCCAGCAGCCCCGGAAGGGCGGGACAGGGGGCCAATGAGCAGTTCTTC. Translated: CASSPGRAGQGANEQFF. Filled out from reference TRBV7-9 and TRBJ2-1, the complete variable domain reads DTGVSQNPRHKITKRGQNVTFRCDPISEHNRLYWYRQTLGQGPEFLTYFQNEAQLEKSRLLSDRFSAERPKGSFSTLEIQRTEQGDSAMYLCASSPGRAGQGANEQFFGPGTRLTVL.

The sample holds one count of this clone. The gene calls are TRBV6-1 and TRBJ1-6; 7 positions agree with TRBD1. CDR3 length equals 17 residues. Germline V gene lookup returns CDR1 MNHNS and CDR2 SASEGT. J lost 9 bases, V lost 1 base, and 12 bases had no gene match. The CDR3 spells CASSEGQGEVRGSPLHF. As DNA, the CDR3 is TGTGCCAGCAGTGAAGGACAGGGCGAGGTTCGAGGTTCACCCCTCCACTTT.

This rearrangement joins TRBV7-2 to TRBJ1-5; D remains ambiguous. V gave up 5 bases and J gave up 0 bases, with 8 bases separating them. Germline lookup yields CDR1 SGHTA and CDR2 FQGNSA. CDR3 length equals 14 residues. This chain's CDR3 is CASSQRSSNQPQHF. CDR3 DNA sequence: TGTGCCAGCAGCCAACGTAGTAGCAATCAGCCCCAGCATTTT.

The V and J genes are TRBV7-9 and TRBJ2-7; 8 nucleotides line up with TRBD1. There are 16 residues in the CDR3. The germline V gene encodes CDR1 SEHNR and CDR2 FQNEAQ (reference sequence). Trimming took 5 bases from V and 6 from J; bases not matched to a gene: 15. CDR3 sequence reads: CASSPKGRGPHSEQYF. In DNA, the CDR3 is TGTGCCAGCAGCCCGAAAGGCAGGGGGCCACACTCCGAGCAGTACTTC.